The TCR beta chain under discussion was sequenced for a study of blood T cell repertoires in COVID-19. CDR3 length: 15 amino acids. The germline V gene encodes CDR1 MGHDK and CDR2 SYGVNS. V was cut by 3 bases and J by 4 bases, with 15 bases left in between. Seattle patients were enrolled while actively infected and followed longitudinally. Original processing methods: For nucleated cells, counts were estimated from reference gene primer amplification. The repertoire was sequenced with immunoSEQ multiplex PCR; TCRdb's copy has only in-frame clones and lacks some. The DNA gave D and trimming, while V, J and clone size come from that table. The table lists around 200,000 clones, about 86% of them singletons.

This receptor was taken from a woman aged 55-75 years with COVID-19, enrolled during active disease. Sequenced input: peripheral blood. The chain joins TRBV25-1 to TRBJ1-2, with D perhaps matching TRBD1 (6 bases). CDR3 residues: CASSDWGGRVYGYTF. CDR3 coding DNA: TGTGCCAGCAGTGACTGGGGGGGGCGCGTCTATGGCTACACCTTC.